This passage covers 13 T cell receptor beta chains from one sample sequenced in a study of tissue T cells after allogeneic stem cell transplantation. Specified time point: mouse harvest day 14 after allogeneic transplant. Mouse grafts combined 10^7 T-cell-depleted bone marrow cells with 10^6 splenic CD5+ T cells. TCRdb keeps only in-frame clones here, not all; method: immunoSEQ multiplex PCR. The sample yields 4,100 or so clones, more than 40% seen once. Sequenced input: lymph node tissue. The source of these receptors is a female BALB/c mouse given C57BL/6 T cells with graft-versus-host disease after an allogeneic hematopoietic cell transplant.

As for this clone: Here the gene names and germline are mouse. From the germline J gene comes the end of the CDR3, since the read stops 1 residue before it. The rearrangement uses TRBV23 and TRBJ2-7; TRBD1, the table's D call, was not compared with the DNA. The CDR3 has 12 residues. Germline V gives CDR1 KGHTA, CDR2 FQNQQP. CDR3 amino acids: CSSSHTGREQYF. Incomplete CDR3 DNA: TGCTCCAGCAGTCATACAGGGCGGGAACAGTAC.

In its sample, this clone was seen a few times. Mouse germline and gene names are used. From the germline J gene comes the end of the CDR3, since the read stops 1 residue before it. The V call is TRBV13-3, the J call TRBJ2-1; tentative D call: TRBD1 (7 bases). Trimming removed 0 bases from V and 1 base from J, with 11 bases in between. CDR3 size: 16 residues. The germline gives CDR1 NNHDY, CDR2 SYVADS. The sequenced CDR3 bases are TGTGCCAGCAGTGATGCCAAGGGGGCCAACTATGCTGAGCAGTTC. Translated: CASSDAKGANYAEQF. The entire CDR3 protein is CASSDAKGANYAEQFF.

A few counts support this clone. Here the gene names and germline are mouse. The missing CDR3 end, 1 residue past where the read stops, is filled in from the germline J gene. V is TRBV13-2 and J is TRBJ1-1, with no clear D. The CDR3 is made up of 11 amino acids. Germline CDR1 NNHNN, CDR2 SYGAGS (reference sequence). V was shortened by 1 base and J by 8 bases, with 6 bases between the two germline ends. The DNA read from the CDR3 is TGTGCCAGCGGTGATAGGAGGGAAGTCTTC. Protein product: CASGDRREVF. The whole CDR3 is CASGDRREVFF.

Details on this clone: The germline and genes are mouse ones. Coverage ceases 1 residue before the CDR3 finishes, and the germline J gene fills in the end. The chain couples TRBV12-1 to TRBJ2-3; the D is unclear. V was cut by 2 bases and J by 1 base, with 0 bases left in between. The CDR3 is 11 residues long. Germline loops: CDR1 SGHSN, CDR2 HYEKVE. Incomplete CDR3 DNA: TGTGCCAGCTCTCGTGCAGAAACGCTGTAT. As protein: CASSRAETLY. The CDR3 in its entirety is CASSRAETLYF.

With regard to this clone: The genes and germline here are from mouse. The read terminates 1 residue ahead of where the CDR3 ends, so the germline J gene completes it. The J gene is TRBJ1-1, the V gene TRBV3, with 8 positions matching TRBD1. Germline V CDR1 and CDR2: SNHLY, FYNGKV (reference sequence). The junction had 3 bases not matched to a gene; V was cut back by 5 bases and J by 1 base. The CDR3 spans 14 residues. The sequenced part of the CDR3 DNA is TGTGCCAGCAGCGCCGACAGGGGAAACACAGAAGTCTTC. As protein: CASSADRGNTEVF. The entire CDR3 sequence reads CASSADRGNTEVFF.

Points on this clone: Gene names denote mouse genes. The CDR3 bases that were read are TGTGCCAGCAGTGATGCTAGGGGGGGGCGCGGGGTCTTC. It yields the protein CASSDARGGRGVF. In full, the CDR3 reads CASSDARGGRGVFF. The gene calls are TRBV13-1 and TRBJ1-1; TRBD1 might be the D (6 bases). The CDR3 goes on 1 residue after the read ends, and that part is filled in from the germline J gene. The V end lost 0 bases, the J end lost 11 bases, and 17 bases lay between the germline ends. The CDR3 sequence is 14 residues long. Per germline, CDR1 NSHNY and CDR2 SYGAGN.

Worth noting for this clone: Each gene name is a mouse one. Incomplete CDR3 DNA: TGTGCCAGCAGCCCTCGGACAACAAACACCGGGCAGCTCTAC. It translates to CASSPRTTNTGQLY. The CDR3 in full is CASSPRTTNTGQLYF. This sequence joins TRBV5 and TRBJ2-2; possibly TRBD1 for D (5 bases). From the germline J gene comes the end of the CDR3, since the read stops 1 residue before it. Between the trimmed V and J ends, which lost 4 bases and 0 bases, there was a span of 9 bases. From germline, CDR1 is LGHNA and CDR2 YNLKQL (reference sequence). The CDR3 consists of 15 residues.

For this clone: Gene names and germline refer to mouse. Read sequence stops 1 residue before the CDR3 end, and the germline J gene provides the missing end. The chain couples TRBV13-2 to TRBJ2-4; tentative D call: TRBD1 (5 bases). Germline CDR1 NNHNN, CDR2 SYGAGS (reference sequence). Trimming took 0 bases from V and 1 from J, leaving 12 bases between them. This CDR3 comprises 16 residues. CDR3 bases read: TGTGCCAGCGGTGATGCTGCAGGGTGGGGTCAAAACACCTTGTAC. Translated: CASGDAAGWGQNTLY. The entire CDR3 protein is CASGDAAGWGQNTLYF.

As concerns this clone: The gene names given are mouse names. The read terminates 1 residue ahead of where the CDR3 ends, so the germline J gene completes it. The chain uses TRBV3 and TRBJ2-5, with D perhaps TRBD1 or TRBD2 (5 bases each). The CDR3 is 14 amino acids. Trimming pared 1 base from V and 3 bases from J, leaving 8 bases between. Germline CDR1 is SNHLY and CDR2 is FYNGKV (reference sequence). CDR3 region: CASSLVGRQDTQYF. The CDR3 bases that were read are TGTGCCAGCAGCTTAGTGGGGCGTCAAGACACCCAGTAC.

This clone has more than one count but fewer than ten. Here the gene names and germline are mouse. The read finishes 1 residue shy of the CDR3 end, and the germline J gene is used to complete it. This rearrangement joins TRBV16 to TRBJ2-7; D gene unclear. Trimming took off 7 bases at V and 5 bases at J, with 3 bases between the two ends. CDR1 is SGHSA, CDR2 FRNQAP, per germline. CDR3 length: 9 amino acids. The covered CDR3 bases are TGTGCAAGCACGCATGAACAGTAC. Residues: CASTHEQY. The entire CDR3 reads CASTHEQYF.

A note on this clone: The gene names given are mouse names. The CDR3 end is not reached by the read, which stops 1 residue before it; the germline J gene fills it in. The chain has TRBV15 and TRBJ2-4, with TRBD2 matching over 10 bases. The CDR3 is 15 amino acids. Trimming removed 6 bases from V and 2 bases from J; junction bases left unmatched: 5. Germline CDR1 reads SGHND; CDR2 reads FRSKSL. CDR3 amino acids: CASSPGGALQNTLYF. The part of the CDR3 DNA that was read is TGTGCCAGCAGCCCTGGGGGGGCGCTTCAAAACACCTTGTAC.

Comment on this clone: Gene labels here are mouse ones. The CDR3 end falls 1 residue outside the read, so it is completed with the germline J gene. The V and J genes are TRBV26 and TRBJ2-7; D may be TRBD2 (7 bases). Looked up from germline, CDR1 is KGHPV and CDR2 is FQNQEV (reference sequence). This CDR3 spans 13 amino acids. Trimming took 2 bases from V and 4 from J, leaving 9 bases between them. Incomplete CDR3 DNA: TGTGCCAGCAGTCTGCGGGGGGCGTATGAACAGTAC. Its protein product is CASSLRGAYEQY. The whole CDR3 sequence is CASSLRGAYEQYF.

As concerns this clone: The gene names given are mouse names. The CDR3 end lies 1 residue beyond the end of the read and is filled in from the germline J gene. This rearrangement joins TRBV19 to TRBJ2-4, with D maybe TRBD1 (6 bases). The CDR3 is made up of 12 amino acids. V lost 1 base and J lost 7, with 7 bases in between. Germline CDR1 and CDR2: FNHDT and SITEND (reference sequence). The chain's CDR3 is CASSINRDTLYF. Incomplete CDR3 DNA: TGTGCCAGCAGTATAAACAGGGACACCTTGTAC.